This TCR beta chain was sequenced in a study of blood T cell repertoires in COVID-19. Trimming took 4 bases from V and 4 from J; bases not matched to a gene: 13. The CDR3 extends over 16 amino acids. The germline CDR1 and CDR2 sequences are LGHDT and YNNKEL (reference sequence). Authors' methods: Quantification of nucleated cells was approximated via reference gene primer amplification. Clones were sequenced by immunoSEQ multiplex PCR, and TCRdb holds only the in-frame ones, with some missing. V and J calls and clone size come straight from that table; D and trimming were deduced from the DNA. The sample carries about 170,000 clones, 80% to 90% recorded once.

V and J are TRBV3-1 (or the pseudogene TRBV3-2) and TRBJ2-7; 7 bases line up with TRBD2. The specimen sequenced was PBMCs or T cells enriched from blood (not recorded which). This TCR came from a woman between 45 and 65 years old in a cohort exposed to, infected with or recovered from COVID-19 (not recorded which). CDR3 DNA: TGTGCCAGCAGCCGACGGTCGGGCGGGAGAGGTTACGAGCAGTACTTC. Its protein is CASSRRSGGRGYEQYF.